Below, one T cell receptor (beta chain) is given with its context. No antigen is known for it. The source of the sample is a study of T cell responses to AZD1222 COVID-19 vaccine. Sequenced by immunoSEQ multiplex PCR; TCRdb stores in-frame clones only, minus some. The table shows about 97,000 clones, with about 89% occurring only once. The CDR3 extends over 11 amino acids. The V end was cut by 3 bases, the J end by 11 bases, with 11 bases between. Germline V gene data show CDR1 as DFQATT and CDR2 as SNEGSKA (reference sequence). General study points: Most donors were white British and more were female, and clonal diversity was possibly underestimated. Of the AZD1222 recipients, only 6 or 7 were seropositive at baseline.

The rearrangement uses TRBV20-1 and TRBJ1-5; D remains unclear. This specimen consisted of peripheral blood, obtained on day 0 of AZD1222 vaccination. This TCR came from an adult in good health. In DNA form, the CDR3 reads TGCAGTGCTAGTCTGGAGACATCCCAGCATTTT. This sequence encodes CSASLETSQHF.